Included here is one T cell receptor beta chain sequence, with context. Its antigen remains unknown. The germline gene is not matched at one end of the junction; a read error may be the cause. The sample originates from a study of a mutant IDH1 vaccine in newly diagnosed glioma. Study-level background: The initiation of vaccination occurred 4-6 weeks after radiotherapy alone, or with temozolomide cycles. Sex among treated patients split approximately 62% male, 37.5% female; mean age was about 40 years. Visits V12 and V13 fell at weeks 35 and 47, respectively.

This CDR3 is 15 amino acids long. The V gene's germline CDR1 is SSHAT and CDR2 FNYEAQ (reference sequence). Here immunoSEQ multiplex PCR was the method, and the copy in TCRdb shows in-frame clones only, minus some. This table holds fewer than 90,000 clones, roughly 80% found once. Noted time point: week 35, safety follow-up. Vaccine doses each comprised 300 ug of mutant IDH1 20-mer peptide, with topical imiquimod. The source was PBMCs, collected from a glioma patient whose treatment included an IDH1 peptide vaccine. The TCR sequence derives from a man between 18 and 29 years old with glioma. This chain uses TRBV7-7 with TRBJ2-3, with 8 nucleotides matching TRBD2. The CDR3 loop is CASSFSGLVTDTQYF. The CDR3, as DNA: TGTGCTAGCAGCTTCTCGGGACTAGTCACAGATACGCAGTATTTT.